This is a list of T cell receptor beta chains from one sample in a study of cytomegalovirus exposure and HLA in healthy donors. Sequencing used immunoSEQ multiplex PCR; TCRdb keeps in-frame clones, though not all of them. Its table records approximately 210,000 clones. The material sequenced was PBMCs. The receptors come from a woman under 40 in good health and CMV-seropositive. Each CDR3 is given with its conserved first and last residue. A D gene is named only where the DNA matches it firmly.

j_gene,v_gene,d_gene,CDR3nt,CDR3aa
TRBJ1-6,TRBV7-6,TRBD1,TGTGCCAGCAGCTTCGGACAGGGGGCCATTCCCCTCCACTTT,CASSFGQGAIPLHF
TRBJ2-1,TRBV10-1,NA,TGCGCCAGCAGTGAGCGTCTAGCGAGGCAGTTCTTC,CASSERLARQFF
TRBJ1-5,TRBV6-1,TRBD1,TGTGCCAGCAGTGAAGCGGGATCCGGGACAGCTTTGGGGTATAATCAGCCCCAGCATTTT,CASSEAGSGTALGYNQPQHF
TRBJ1-6,TRBV5-6,TRBD1,TGTGCCAGCAGCTTGGAGGGGACAGGGGATTCACCCCTCCACTTT,CASSLEGTGDSPLHF
TRBJ1-6,TRBV5-1,TRBD1,TGCGCCAGCAGCTTGGGGGGGACAGGGCACAATTCACCCCTCCACTTT,CASSLGGTGHNSPLHF
TRBJ2-6,TRBV19,TRBD1,TGTGCCAGTAGCCTAAGGACAGGGGGAGCCTCTGGGGCCAACGTCCTGACTTTC,CASSLRTGGASGANVLTF
TRBJ2-2,TRBV7-9,NA,TGTGCCAGCAGCCTGGGAGGAGGGGTCACCGGGGAGCTGTTTTTT,CASSLGGGVTGELFF
TRBJ1-6,TRBV19,NA,TGTGCCAGTAGTACGCTAACAGGGAATTCACCCCTCCACTTT,CASSTLTGNSPLHF
TRBJ2-7,TRBV5-6,NA,TGCGCCAGCAGCTACAGGGCCAGGTACGAGCAGTACTTC,CASSYRARYEQYF
TRBJ1-3,TRBV5-1,NA,TGCGCCAGCAGCTTGGAACAGGGCGCAAACACCATATATTTT,CASSLEQGANTIYF
TRBJ1-2,TRBV28,NA,TGTGCCAGCAGTTCCCCAGGGTGGAGAGCTCGGGGCTACACCTTC,CASSSPGWRARGYTF
TRBJ1-5,TRBV7-2,TRBD1,TGTGCCAGCAGCTTTGGGACAGCTTATAGCAATCAGCCCCAGCATTTT,CASSFGTAYSNQPQHF
TRBJ2-3,TRBV11-3,TRBD2,TGTGCCAGCAGCCCCAGGACTAGCGGGAGGGCAGATACGCAGTATTTT,CASSPRTSGRADTQYF
TRBJ2-1,TRBV15,NA,TGTGCCACCAGCAGAGAGCGATTCAATGGGGTAGCGGATTACAATGAGCAGTTCTTC,CATSRERFNGVADYNEQFF
TRBJ1-4,TRBV11-1,NA,TGTGCCAGCAGCAACAACAGAATGGGACTGTTTTTT,CASSNNRMGLFF
TRBJ2-2,TRBV19,TRBD2,TGTGCCAGTAGTCTGGGACTAGCGGGGGGGCTTCGCACCGGGGAGCTGTTTTTT,CASSLGLAGGLRTGELFF
TRBJ1-3,TRBV4-2,NA,TGTGCCAGCTGCCCAGGCTCCTCTGGAAACACCATATATTTT,CASCPGSSGNTIYF
TRBJ2-3,TRBV7-6,TRBD1,TGTGCCAGCAGCTTAAGGACAGGGGAGGGGGATACGCAGTATTTT,CASSLRTGEGDTQYF
TRBJ2-2,TRBV4-1,TRBD2,TGCGCCAGCAGCCATCCCGACAACCAGCGGGGGCAGACCGGGGAGCTGTTTTTT,CASSHPDNQRGQTGELFF
TRBJ2-7,TRBV29-1,TRBD2,TGCAGCGTTGAAGATCGGCTAGCGGGGCTCTACGAGCAGTACTTC,CSVEDRLAGLYEQYF
TRBJ1-1,TRBV5-6,TRBD1,TGTGCCAGCAGCGACCTGGGACAGGGGGTCACTGAAGCTTTCTTT,CASSDLGQGVTEAFF
TRBJ2-1,TRBV27,NA,TGTGCCAGCAGTTTTCCAGGCCCCAGCTCCTACAATGAGCAGTTCTTC,CASSFPGPSSYNEQFF
TRBJ2-1,TRBV5-1,TRBD2,TGCGCCAGCAGCCTACGCGGGAGTTCCTACAATGAGCAGTTCTTC,CASSLRGSSYNEQFF
TRBJ1-1,TRBV6-5,TRBD1,TGTGCCAGCAGTTTTTACTCGGGACAGGAGAACACTGAAGCTTTCTTT,CASSFYSGQENTEAFF
TRBJ1-1,TRBV19,NA,TGTGCCAGTAGCCGTGGCCTGAACACTGAAGCTTTCTTT,CASSRGLNTEAFF
TRBJ2-5,TRBV7-9,TRBD1,TGTGCCAGCAGCCCGGGACAGGGGGCGGAGACCCAGTACTTC,CASSPGQGAETQYF
TRBJ2-2,TRBV29-1,NA,TGCAGCGTTGTAGGGGCTATCGGGGAGCTGTTTTTT,CSVVGAIGELFF
TRBJ1-2,TRBV5-6,NA,TGTGCCAGCAGCTTGAGGCCGTCAGGGCTTGGCTACACCTTC,CASSLRPSGLGYTF
TRBJ1-6,TRBV11-2,TRBD1,TGTGCCAGCAGCCCAGGGGGTGGGTATAATTCACCCCTCCACTTT,CASSPGGGYNSPLHF
TRBJ1-5,TRBV18,NA,TGTGCCAGCTCAATACAAAATGGCGGGCCAGGAGGATATCAGCCCCAGCATTTT,CASSIQNGGPGGYQPQHF
TRBJ1-5,TRBV7-2,NA,TGTGCCAGCAGCCGCACTCAGGGGAACAATCAGCCCCAGCATTTT,CASSRTQGNNQPQHF
TRBJ1-2,TRBV11-2,TRBD1,TGTGCCAGCAGCCGCGGGGACAGGCCGATTAACTATGGCTACACCTTC,CASSRGDRPINYGYTF
TRBJ1-4,TRBV4-3,NA,TGCGCCAGCAGCCAGAGGAGGACTGTCTTACCGAAACTGTTTTTT,CASSQRRTVLPKLFF
TRBJ2-5,TRBV10-3,TRBD2,TGTGCCATCAGTGCGGGGGACTATAACCCTTCCCAAGAGACCCAGTACTTC,CAISAGDYNPSQETQYF
TRBJ2-7,TRBV11-2,NA,TGTGCCAGCAGCGCAGGTGGGACACCCTCCTACGAGCAGTACTTC,CASSAGGTPSYEQYF
TRBJ2-1,TRBV19,TRBD1,TGTGCCAGTAGTCAGACAGGGGCCCCGCGAGGTGAGCAGTTCTTC,CASSQTGAPRGEQFF
TRBJ1-1,TRBV5-1,NA,TGCGCCAGCAGCCTGAGTCCCGTGTTCCGGGGAAATGAAGCTTTCTTT,CASSLSPVFRGNEAFF
TRBJ2-5,TRBV10-3,TRBD2,TGTGCCATCAGTCCGGGACTAGCGGAAGAGACCCAGTACTTC,CAISPGLAEETQYF
TRBJ2-1,TRBV10-1,TRBD1,TGCGCCAGCAGTGGAGGGACAGACAATGAGCAGTTCTTC,CASSGGTDNEQFF
TRBJ2-1,TRBV7-2,NA,TGTGCCAGCAGCCCCCGAACAGGGCGTCCCAATGAGCAGTTCTTC,CASSPRTGRPNEQFF
TRBJ1-1,TRBV7-9,NA,TGTGCCAGCAGCTTACGGGATGCAACTGAAGCTTTCTTT,CASSLRDATEAFF
TRBJ1-5,TRBV27,NA,TGTGCCAGCAGTCCCCTGGGCCGGGGTACCAATCAGCCCCAGCATTTT,CASSPLGRGTNQPQHF
TRBJ2-6,TRBV19,NA,TGTGCCAGTAGTTGGAGTACCCCCGGGGCCAACGTCCTGACTTTC,CASSWSTPGANVLTF
TRBJ1-1,TRBV10-3,NA,TGTGCCATCAGTGACCTCCGGGTCAACACTGAAGCTTTCTTT,CAISDLRVNTEAFF
TRBJ2-7,TRBV6-5,NA,TGTGCCAGCAGGCCCGGGGGGCGCCCCGAGCAGTACTTC,CASRPGGRPEQYF
TRBJ2-7,TRBV4-3,TRBD2,TGCGCCAGCAGCCAAGCTGGCGGGAGGGCCGGGGAGCAGTACTTC,CASSQAGGRAGEQYF
TRBJ2-2,TRBV10-1,TRBD2,TGCGCCACCTCCCCCGGGACTAGCGGAGCCGGGGAGCTGTTTTTT,CATSPGTSGAGELFF
TRBJ1-2,TRBV29-1,NA,TGCAGCGTTGAAGGGAGTTTCGGCGAGTATGGCTACACCTTC,CSVEGSFGEYGYTF
TRBJ1-4,TRBV9,TRBD1,TGTGCCAGCAGCGCGGACAGGGAGAGAAGTGAAAAACTGTTTTTT,CASSADRERSEKLFF
TRBJ1-1,TRBV11-3,TRBD1,TGTGCCAGCAGCCGTGACAGGGGGACTGAAGCTTTCTTT,CASSRDRGTEAFF
TRBJ1-5,TRBV19,TRBD1,TGTGCCAGTAGATTGGACAGGGCTGGGCAGCCCCAGCATTTT,CASRLDRAGQPQHF